Following are 18 T cell receptor beta chains from one sample sequenced in a study of blood T cell repertoires in COVID-19. Profiling relied on immunoSEQ multiplex PCR, and the TCRdb table lists in-frame clones only, not all of them. The repertoire holds tens of thousands of clones, with around 84% as singletons. Sequencing used peripheral blood. Every receptor here comes from a man older than 75 with active or convalescent COVID-19.

This rearrangement joins TRBV2 to TRBJ2-5; 8 nucleotides align to TRBD1. Germline lookup yields CDR1 SNHLY and CDR2 FYNNEI. The CDR3 spans 15 residues. V was pared by 5 bases and J by 4 bases, with 9 bases of the junction left unmatched. CDR3 DNA: TGTGCCAGCAGTTCCGACAGGGGTCCTCCAGAGACCCAGTACTTC. Encoded protein: CASSSDRGPPETQYF.

The rearrangement links TRBV6-5 to TRBJ1-1, with D hard to call. The CDR3 consists of 15 residues. Germline values: CDR1 MNHEY, CDR2 SVGAGI. V was clipped by 4 bases and J by 1 base, with 13 bases between them. CDR3 nucleotides: TGTGCCAGCAGTTCAGATTCAAGCGAGAACACTGAAGCTTTCTTT. It specifies CASSSDSSENTEAFF.

The chain recombines TRBV11-3 with TRBJ1-1; 9 positions agree with TRBD1. This CDR3 is built from 13 residues. V lost 5 bases and J lost 11; bases outside the gene matches: 9. Germline loops: CDR1 SGHNT, CDR2 YENEEA. The CDR3 loop reads CASSHDRGEEAFF. In DNA form, the CDR3 reads TGTGCCAGCAGCCACGACAGGGGGGAGGAGGCTTTCTTT.

This chain links TRBV7-2 with TRBJ1-6; 8 bases line up with TRBD1. Germline-derived CDR1 and CDR2 are SGHTA and FQGNSA. V was clipped by 3 bases and J by 7 bases; unmatched bases: 5. The CDR3 totals 15 residues. The CDR3 loop reads CASSFKTGDNSPLHF. CDR3 in DNA: TGTGCCAGCAGCTTCAAGACAGGGGACAATTCACCCCTCCACTTT.

The table lists this clone with a few counts. The gene calls are TRBV19 and TRBJ2-2, with D possibly being TRBD1 (6 bases). There are 15 residues in the CDR3. Trimming stripped 10 bases from V and 0 bases from J, with 15 bases between. Per the germline V gene, CDR1 is LNHDA and CDR2 is SQIVND (reference sequence). The CDR3 spells CATTPGHPNTGELFF. CDR3 sequence (DNA): TGTGCCACGACCCCGGGACACCCGAACACCGGGGAGCTGTTTTTT.

This clone has a single count. The chain uses TRBV5-1 and TRBJ1-3; a weak D match, TRBD1 (6 bases). Trimming took off 4 bases at V and 0 bases at J, with 11 bases between the two ends. This CDR3 has 15 amino acids. From germline, CDR1 is SGHRS and CDR2 YFSETQ. The CDR3 is CASSLTGSSGNTIYF. CDR3 DNA sequence: TGCGCCAGCAGCCTAACAGGGAGCTCTGGAAACACCATATATTTT. Full variable domain (remainder filled in from reference TRBV5-1 and TRBJ1-3): KAGVTQTPRYLIKTRGQQVTLSCSPISGHRSVSWYQQTPGQGLQFLFEYFSETQRNKGNFPGRFSGRQFSNSRSEMNVSTLELGDSALYLCASSLTGSSGNTIYFGEGSWLTVV.

This clone was seen once. V usage is TRBV2 and J usage is TRBJ1-1; the match to TRBD1 covers 9 bases. V was pared by 5 bases and J by 4 bases, with 11 bases of the junction left unmatched. The CDR3 is 16 residues long. Germline V gene lookup returns CDR1 SNHLY and CDR2 FYNNEI. This chain's CDR3 is CASSKTGGLLGTEAFF. The CDR3 bases are TGTGCCAGCAGTAAGACAGGGGGATTGCTGGGCACTGAAGCTTTCTTT.

This clone was detected a few times. The chain uses TRBV6-6 and TRBJ1-1; no clear D gene. Per germline, CDR1 MNHNY and CDR2 SVGAGI (reference sequence). The CDR3 spans 13 residues. V was trimmed by 4 bases and J by 0 bases, leaving 6 bases between them. The CDR3 reads CASSLEMNTEAFF. CDR3 nucleotide sequence: TGTGCCAGCAGTTTGGAGATGAACACTGAAGCTTTCTTT.

CDR3 protein: CASSQGLDAGVEKLFF. CDR3 nucleotides: TGTGCCAGCAGCCAAGGGTTGGACGCGGGGGTTGAAAAACTGTTTTTT. The chain is built from TRBV3-1 (or the pseudogene TRBV3-2) and TRBJ1-4; tentatively, D is TRBD1 (5 bases). Trimming took off 1 base at V and 7 bases at J, with 16 bases between the two ends. Germline lookup yields CDR1 LGHDT and CDR2 YNNKEL (reference sequence). The CDR3 is made up of 16 amino acids.

About this clone: The same CDR3 arises from other DNA sequences in this sample as well. The chain is built from TRBV5-1 and TRBJ1-2; possible D gene TRBD1, 6 bases. The CDR3 consists of 14 residues. V dropped 0 bases and J dropped 0 bases, with 6 bases sitting between them. Germline lookup yields CDR1 SGHRS and CDR2 YFSETQ. CDR3: CASSLGDTNYGYTF. CDR3 DNA: TGCGCCAGCAGCTTGGGGGACACTAACTATGGCTACACCTTC.

In this sample, this clone turned up a few times. The rearrangement links TRBV7-2 to TRBJ1-2, with a possible D match to TRBD1 (5 bases). The CDR3 is 16 amino acids. The germline CDR1 and CDR2 sequences are SGHTA and FQGNSA. Deletions cut 5 bases from V and 3 bases from J, with 19 bases between. This CDR3 is CASSPDRGLDYYGYTF. The CDR3 DNA reads as TGTGCCAGCAGCCCCGATCGGGGGTTAGATTACTATGGCTACACCTTC.

The V and J genes are TRBV27 and TRBJ1-6; TRBD1 is a possible D gene (6 bases). The V gene's germline CDR1 is MNHEY and CDR2 SMNVEV (reference sequence). CDR3 length equals 15 residues. With 6 bases removed from V and 8 bases from J, the gap between germline ends came to 17 bases. The CDR3 DNA reads as TGTGCCAGCAGACCGGGACACAGCGGCGATTCACCCCTCCACTTT. Translation: CASRPGHSGDSPLHF.

This chain links TRBV21-1 with TRBJ2-1; TRBD1, the table's D call, was not compared with the DNA. TRBV21-1 is recorded as a pseudogene. The length of the CDR3 is 13 residues. The CDR3: CASRKSQGNEQFF. In nucleotides, the CDR3 is TGTGCCAGCAGGAAGAGTCAGGGCAACGAGCAGTTCTTC.

The chain recombines TRBV3-1 (or the pseudogene TRBV3-2) with TRBJ1-3; D gene uncertain. Germline V gene data show CDR1 as LGHDT and CDR2 as YNNKEL (reference sequence). The CDR3 totals 15 residues. Trimming removed 3 bases at V and 1 base at J, with 10 bases between. The CDR3 region is CASSHRSQSGNTIYF. CDR3 bases: TGTGCCAGCAGCCACAGATCCCAATCTGGAAACACCATATATTTT.

The rearrangement uses TRBV6-5 and TRBJ1-5, with 7 positions matching TRBD1. Germline values: CDR1 MNHEY, CDR2 SVGAGI. The ends lost 6 bases at V and 2 bases at J; junction bases unmatched: 7. This CDR3 is built from 15 residues. DNA of the CDR3: TGTGCCAGCAGAGCGACAGGGACTCGCAATCAGCCCCAGCATTTT. Translated: CASRATGTRNQPQHF.

The chain joins TRBV30 to TRBJ2-1; maybe TRBD1 (5 bases). The ends were cut back, 1 base at V and 7 bases at J, with 17 bases in the middle. Germline-derived CDR1 and CDR2 are GTSNPN and SVGIG (reference sequence). The CDR3 loop spans 15 amino acids. CDR3 in DNA: TGTGCCTGGAGTGGATTAGGGGCGGAACCTAATGAGCAGTTCTTC. Its protein is CAWSGLGAEPNEQFF.

The rearrangement uses TRBV6-4 and TRBJ1-6, with 8 bases aligning to TRBD1. V lost 6 bases, J lost 10 bases, and 8 bases stayed unmatched. This CDR3 has 14 amino acids. Germline CDR1 and CDR2: MRHNA and SNTAGT. CDR3 region: CASSLDRGGSPLHF. DNA for the CDR3: TGTGCCAGCAGCCTCGACAGGGGAGGCTCACCCCTCCACTTT.

This clone was seen more than once but under ten times. The genes are TRBV16 and TRBJ1-2, with no clear D. V was trimmed by 3 bases and J by 6 bases, leaving 14 bases between them. Germline CDR1 KGHSY, CDR2 FQNENV. The CDR3 is 14 residues long. CDR3 sequence: CASSHTPGRHGYTF. For the CDR3, the DNA is TGTGCCAGCAGCCACACCCCGGGAAGGCATGGCTACACCTTC.